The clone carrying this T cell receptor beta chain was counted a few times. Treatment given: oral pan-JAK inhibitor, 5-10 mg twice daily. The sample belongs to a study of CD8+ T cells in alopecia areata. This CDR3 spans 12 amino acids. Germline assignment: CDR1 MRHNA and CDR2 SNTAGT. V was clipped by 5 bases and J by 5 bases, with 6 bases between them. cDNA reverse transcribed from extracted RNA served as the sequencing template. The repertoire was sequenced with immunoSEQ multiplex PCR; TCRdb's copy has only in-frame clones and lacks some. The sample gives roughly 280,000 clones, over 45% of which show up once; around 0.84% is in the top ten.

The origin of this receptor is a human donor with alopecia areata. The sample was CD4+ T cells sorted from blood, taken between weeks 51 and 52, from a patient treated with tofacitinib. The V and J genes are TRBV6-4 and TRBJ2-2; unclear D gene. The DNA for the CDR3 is TGTGCCAGCAGTTCTGCAACCGGGGAGCTGTTTTTT. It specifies CASSSATGELFF.